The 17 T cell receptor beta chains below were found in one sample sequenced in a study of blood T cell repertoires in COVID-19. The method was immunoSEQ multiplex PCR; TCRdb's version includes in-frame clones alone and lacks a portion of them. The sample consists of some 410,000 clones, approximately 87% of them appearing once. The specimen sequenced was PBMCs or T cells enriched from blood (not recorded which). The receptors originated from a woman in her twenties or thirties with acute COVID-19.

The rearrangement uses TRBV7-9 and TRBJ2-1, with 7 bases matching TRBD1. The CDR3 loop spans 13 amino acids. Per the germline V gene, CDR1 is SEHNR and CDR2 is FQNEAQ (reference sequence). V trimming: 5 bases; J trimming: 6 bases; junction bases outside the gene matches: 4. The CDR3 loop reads CASSPGTANEQFF. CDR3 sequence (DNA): TGTGCCAGCAGCCCGGGGACAGCCAATGAGCAGTTCTTC.

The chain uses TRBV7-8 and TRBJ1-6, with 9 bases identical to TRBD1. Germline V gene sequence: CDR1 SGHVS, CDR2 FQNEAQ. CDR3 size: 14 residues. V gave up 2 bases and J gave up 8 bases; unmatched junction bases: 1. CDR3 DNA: TGTGCCAGCAGCTTAAGGACAGGGGATTCACCCCTCCACTTT. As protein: CASSLRTGDSPLHF.

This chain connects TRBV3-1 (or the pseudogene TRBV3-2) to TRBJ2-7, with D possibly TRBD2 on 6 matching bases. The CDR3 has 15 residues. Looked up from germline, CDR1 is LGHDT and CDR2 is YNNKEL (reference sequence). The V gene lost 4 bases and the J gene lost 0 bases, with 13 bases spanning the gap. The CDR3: CASSPLAYSSYEQYF. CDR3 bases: TGTGCCAGCAGCCCGCTAGCGTACAGCTCCTACGAGCAGTACTTC.

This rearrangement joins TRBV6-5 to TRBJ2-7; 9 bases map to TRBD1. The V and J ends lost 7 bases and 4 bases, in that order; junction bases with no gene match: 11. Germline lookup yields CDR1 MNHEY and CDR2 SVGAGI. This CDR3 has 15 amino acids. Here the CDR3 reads CASILTGGGRYEQYF. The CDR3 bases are TGTGCCAGCATTTTAACAGGGGGCGGACGGTACGAGCAGTACTTC.

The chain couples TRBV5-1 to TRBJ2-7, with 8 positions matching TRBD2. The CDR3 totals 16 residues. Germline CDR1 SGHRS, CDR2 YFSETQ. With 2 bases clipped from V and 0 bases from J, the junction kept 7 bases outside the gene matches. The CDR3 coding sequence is TGCGCCAGCAGCTTTGGGGTAGCGGGGAGCTCCTACGAGCAGTACTTC. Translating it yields CASSFGVAGSSYEQYF.

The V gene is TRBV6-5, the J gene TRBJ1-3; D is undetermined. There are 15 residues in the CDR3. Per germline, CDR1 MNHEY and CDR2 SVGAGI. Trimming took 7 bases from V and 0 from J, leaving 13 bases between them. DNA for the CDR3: TGTGCCAGCACACTACAACTGGGCTCTGGAAACACCATATATTTT. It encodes CASTLQLGSGNTIYF.

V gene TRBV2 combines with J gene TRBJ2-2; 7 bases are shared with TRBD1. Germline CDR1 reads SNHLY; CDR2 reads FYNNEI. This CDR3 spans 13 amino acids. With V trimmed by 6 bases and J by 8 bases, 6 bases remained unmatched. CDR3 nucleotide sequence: TGTGCCAGCAGGGTTGGACAGGTTGGGGAGCTGTTTTTT. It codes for CASRVGQVGELFF. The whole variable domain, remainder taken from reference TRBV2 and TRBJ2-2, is EPEVTQTPSHQVTQMGQEVILRCVPISNHLYFYWYRQILGQKVEFLVSFYNNEISEKSEIFDDQFSVERPDGSNFTLKIRSTKLEDSAMYFCASRVGQVGELFFGEGSRLTVL.

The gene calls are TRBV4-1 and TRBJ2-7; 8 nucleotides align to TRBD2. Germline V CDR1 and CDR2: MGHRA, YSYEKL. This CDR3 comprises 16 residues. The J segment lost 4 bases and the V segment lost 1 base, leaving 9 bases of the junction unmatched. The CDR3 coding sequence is TGCGCCAGCAGCCAAGGACTCCCGGGGGGGCCGTACGAGCAGTACTTC. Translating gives CASSQGLPGGPYEQYF.

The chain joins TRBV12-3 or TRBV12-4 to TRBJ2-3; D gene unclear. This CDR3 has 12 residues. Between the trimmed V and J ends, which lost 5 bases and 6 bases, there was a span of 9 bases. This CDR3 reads CASSPQLDTQYF. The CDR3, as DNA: TGTGCCAGCAGTCCTCAGTTGGATACGCAGTATTTT.

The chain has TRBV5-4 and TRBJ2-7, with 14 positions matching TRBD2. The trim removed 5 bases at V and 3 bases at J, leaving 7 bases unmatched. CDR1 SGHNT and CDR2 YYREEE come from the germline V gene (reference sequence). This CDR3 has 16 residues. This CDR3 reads CASSWTSGGRGYEQYF. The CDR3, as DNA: TGTGCCAGCAGTTGGACTAGCGGGGGGCGGGGCTACGAGCAGTACTTC.

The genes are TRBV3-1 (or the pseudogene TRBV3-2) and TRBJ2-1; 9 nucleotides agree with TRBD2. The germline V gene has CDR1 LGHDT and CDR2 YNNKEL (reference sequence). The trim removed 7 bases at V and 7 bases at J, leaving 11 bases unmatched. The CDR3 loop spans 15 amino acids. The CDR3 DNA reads TGTGCCAGCACCGGGACTAGCCCCCTGGGAAATGAGCAGTTCTTC. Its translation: CASTGTSPLGNEQFF.

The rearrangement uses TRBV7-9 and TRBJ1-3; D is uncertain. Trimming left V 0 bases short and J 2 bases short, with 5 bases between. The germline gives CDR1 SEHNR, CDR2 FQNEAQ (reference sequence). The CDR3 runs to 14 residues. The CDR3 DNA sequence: TGTGCCAGCAGCTTAGCTACAGCTGGAAACACCATATATTTT. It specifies CASSLATAGNTIYF.

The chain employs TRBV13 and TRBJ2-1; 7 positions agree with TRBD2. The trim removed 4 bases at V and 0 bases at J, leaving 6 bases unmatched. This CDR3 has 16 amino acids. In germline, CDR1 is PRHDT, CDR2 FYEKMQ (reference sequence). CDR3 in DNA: TGTGCCAGCAGCTCTCGCGGGGGAGGCTCCTACAATGAGCAGTTCTTC. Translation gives CASSSRGGGSYNEQFF.

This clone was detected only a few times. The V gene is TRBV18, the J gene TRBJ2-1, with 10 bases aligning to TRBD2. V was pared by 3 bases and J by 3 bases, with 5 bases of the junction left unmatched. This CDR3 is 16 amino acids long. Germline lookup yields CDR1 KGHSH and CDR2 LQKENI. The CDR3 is CASSPRTSGDYNEQFF. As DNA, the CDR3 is TGTGCCAGCTCACCGCGGACTAGCGGAGACTACAATGAGCAGTTCTTC.

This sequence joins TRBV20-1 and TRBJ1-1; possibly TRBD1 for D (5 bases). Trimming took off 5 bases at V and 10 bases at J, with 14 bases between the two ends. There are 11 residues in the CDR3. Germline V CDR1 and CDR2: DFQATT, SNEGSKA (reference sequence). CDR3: CSAGAGVLAFF. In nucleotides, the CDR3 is TGCAGTGCTGGGGCTGGGGTGCTAGCTTTCTTT.

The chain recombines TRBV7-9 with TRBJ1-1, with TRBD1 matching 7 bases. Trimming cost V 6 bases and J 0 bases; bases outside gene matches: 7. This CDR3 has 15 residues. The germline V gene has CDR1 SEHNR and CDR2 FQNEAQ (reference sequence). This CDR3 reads CASRYPGQLNTEAFF. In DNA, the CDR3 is TGTGCCAGCAGGTATCCGGGACAGCTGAACACTGAAGCTTTCTTT.

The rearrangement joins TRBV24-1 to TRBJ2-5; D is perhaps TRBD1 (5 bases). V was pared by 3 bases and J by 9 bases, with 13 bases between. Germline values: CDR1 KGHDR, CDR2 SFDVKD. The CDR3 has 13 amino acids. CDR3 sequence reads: CATSDPNDSSQYF. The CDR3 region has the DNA TGTGCCACCAGTGATCCCAACGACAGTTCCCAGTACTTC.